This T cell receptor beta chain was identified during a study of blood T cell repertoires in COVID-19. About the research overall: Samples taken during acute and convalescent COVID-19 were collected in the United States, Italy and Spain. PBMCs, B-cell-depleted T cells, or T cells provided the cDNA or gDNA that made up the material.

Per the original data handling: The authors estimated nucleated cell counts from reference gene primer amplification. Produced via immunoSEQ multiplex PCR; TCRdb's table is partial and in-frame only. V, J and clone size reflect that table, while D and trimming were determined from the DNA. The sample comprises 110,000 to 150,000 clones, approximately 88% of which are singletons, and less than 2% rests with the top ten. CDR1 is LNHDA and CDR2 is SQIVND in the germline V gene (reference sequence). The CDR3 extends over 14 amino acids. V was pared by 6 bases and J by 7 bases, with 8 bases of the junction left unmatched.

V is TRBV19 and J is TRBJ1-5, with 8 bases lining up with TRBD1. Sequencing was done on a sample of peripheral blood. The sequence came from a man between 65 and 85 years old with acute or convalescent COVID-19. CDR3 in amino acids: CASRGTGGRQPQHF. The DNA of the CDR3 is TGTGCCAGTAGGGGTACAGGGGGTCGGCAGCCCCAGCATTTT.